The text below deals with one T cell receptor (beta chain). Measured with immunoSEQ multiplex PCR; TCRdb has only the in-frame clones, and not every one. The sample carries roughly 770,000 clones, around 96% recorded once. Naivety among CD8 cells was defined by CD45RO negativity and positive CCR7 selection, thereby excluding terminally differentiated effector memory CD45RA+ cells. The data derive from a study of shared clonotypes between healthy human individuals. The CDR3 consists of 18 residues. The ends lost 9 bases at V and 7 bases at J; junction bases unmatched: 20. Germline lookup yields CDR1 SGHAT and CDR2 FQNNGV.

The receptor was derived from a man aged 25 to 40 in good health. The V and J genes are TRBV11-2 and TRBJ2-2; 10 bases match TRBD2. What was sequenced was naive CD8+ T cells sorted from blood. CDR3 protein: CARKLNGLAVRGVGELFF. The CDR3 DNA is TGTGCCAGAAAGCTAAACGGACTAGCGGTACGTGGGGTCGGGGAGCTGTTTTTT. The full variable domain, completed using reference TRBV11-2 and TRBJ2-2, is EAGVAQSPRYKIIEKRQSVAFWCNPISGHATLYWYQQILGQGPKLLIQFQNNGVVDDSQLPKDRFSAERLKGVDSTLKIQPAKLEDSAVYLCARKLNGLAVRGVGELFFGEGSRLTVL.